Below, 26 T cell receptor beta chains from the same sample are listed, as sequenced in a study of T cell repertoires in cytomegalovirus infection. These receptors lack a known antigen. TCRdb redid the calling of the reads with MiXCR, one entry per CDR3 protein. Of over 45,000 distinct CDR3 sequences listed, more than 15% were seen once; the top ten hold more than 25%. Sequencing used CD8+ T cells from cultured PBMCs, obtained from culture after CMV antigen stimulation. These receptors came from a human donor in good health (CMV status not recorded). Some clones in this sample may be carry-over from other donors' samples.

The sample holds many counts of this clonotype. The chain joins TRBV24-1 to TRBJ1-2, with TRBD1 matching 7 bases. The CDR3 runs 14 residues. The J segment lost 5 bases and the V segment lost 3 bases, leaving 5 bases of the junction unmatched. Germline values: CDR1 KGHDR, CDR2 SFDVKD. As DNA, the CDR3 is TGTGCCACCAGTGATCGGGACAGAGGGTATGGCTACACCTTC. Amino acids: CATSDRDRGYGYTF.

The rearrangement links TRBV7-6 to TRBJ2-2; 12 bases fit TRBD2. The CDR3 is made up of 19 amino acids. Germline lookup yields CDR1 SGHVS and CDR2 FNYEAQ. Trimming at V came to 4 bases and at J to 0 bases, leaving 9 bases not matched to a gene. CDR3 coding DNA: TGTGCCAGCAGCTCGCTCCCGACTAGCGGGGGAACGAACACCGGGGAGCTGTTTTTT. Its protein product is CASSSLPTSGGTNTGELFF.

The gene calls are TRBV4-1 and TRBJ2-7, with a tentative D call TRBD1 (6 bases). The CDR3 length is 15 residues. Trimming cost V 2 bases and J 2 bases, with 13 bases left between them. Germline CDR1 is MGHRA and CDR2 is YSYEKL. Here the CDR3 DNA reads TGCGCCAGCAGCCAACTCCGGGACACCACCTACGAGCAGTACTTC. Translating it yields CASSQLRDTTYEQYF.

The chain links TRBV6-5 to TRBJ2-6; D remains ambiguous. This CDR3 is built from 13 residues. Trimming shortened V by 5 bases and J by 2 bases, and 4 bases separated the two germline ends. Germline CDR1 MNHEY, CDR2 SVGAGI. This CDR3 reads CASSVAGANVLTF. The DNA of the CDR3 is TGTGCCAGCAGTGTGGCTGGGGCCAACGTCCTGACTTTC.

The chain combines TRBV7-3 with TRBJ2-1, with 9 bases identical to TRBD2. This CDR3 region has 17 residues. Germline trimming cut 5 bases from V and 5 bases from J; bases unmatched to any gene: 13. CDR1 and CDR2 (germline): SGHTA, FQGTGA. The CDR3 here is CASSPVGSGGGDNEQFF. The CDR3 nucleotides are TGTGCCAGCAGCCCCGTCGGTAGCGGGGGCGGGGACAATGAGCAGTTCTTC.

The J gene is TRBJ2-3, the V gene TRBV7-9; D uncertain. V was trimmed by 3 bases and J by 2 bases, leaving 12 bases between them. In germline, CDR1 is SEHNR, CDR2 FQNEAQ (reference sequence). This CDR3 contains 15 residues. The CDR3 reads CASSFRASLTDTQYF. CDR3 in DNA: TGTGCCAGCAGCTTTCGGGCTTCCCTCACAGATACGCAGTATTTT.

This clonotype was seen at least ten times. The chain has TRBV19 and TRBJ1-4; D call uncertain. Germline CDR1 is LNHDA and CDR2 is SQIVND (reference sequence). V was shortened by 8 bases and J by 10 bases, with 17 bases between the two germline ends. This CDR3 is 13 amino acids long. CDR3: CASQNKEFGKLFF. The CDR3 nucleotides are TGTGCCAGTCAGAACAAAGAGTTCGGAAAACTGTTTTTT.

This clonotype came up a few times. The CDR3 DNA is TGTGCCAGCAGTCATTCAGCCTCGGATACCTACAATGAGCAGTTCTTC. Amino acid sequence: CASSHSASDTYNEQFF. The V and J genes are TRBV7-9 and TRBJ2-1, with no clear D. CDR3 length equals 16 residues. Trimming took 6 bases from V and 2 from J, leaving 17 bases between them. The germline gives CDR1 SEHNR, CDR2 FQNEAQ (reference sequence).

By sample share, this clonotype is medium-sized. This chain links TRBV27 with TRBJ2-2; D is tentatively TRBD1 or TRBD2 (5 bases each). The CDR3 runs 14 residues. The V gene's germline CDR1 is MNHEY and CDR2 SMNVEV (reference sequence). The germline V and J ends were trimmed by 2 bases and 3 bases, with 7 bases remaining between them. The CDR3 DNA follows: TGTGCCAGCAGTTTAGGGGGAGACACCGGGGAGCTGTTTTTT. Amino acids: CASSLGGDTGELFF.

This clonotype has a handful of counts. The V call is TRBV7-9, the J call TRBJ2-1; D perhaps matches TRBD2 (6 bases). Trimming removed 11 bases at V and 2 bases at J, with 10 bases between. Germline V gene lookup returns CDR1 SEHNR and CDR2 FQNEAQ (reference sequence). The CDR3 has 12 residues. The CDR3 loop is CAWRGAYNEQFF. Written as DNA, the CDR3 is TGTGCCTGGCGGGGTGCCTACAATGAGCAGTTCTTC.

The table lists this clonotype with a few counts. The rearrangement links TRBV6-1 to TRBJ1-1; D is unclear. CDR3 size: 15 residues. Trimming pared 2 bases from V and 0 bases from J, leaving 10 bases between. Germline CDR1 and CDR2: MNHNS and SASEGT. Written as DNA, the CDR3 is TGTGCCAGCAGTGAATGGGCAATCATGAACACTGAAGCTTTCTTT. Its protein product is CASSEWAIMNTEAFF.

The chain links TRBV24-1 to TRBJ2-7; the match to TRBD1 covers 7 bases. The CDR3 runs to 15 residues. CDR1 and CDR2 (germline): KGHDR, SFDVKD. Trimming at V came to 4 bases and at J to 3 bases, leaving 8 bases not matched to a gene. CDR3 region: CATSESGTAFYEQYF. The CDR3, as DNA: TGTGCCACCAGTGAGTCCGGGACAGCTTTCTACGAGCAGTACTTC.

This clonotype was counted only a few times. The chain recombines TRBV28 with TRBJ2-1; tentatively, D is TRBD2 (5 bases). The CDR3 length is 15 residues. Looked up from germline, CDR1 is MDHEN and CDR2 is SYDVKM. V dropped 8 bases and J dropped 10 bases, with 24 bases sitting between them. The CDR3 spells CASGGLGMGVIEQFF. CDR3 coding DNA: TGTGCCAGCGGTGGTTTGGGGATGGGAGTTATCGAGCAGTTCTTC.

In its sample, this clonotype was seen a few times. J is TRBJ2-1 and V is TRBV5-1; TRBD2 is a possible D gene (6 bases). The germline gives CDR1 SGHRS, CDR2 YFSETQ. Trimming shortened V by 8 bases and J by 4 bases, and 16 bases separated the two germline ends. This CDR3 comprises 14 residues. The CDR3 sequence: CASKNAGTYNEQFF. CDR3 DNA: TGCGCCAGTAAGAATGCCGGGACTTACAATGAGCAGTTCTTC.

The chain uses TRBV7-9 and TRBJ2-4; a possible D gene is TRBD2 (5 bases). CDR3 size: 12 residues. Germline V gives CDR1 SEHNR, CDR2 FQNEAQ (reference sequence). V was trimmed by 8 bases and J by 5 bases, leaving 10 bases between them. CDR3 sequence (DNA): TGTGCCAGCGAGGGTTCCGAAAACATTCAGTACTTC. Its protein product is CASEGSENIQYF.

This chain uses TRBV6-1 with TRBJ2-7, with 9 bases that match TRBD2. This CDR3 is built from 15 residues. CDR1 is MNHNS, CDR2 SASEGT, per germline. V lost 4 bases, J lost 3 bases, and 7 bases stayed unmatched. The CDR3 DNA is TGTGCCAGCAGTGGTAAAGCGGGAGGCTTCTACGAGCAGTACTTC. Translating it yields CASSGKAGGFYEQYF.

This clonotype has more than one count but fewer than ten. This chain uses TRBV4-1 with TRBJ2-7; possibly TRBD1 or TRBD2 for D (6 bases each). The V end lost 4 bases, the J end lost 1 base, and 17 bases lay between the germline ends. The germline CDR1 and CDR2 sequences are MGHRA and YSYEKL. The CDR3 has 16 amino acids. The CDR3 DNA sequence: TGCGCCAGCAGCCTAGGGGGGAACCTAGGGTCCTACGAGCAGTACTTC. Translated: CASSLGGNLGSYEQYF.

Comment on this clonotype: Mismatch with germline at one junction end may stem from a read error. As DNA, the CDR3 is TGTGCCAGCAGCTTAGTAGAGACCCAGTGCTTC. It codes for CASSLVETQCF. The rearrangement links TRBV7-9 to TRBJ2-5; D is ambiguous. The CDR3 is made up of 11 amino acids. Germline CDR1 and CDR2: SEHNR and FQNEAQ (reference sequence).

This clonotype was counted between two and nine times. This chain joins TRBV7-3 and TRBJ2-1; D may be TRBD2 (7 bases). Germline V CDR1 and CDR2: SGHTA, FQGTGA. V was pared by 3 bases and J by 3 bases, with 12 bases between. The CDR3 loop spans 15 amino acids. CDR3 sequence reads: CASSFGGASYNEQFF. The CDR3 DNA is TGTGCCAGCAGCTTTGGGGGGGCGAGCTACAATGAGCAGTTCTTC.

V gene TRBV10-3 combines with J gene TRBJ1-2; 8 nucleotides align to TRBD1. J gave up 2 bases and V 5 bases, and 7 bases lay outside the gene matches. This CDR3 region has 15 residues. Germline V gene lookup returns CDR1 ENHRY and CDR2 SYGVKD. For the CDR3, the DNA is TGTGCCATCAGTAGGGGACAGGAGTTAAACTATGGCTACACCTTC. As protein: CAISRGQELNYGYTF.

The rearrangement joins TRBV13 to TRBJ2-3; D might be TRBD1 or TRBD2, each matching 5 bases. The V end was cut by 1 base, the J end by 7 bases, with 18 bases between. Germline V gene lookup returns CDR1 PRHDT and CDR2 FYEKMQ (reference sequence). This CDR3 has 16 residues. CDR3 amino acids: CASSLVDGTSPHTQYF. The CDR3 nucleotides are TGTGCCAGCAGCTTAGTAGATGGGACCTCTCCTCATACGCAGTATTTT. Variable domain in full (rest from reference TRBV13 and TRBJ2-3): AAGVIQSPRHLIKEKRETATLKCYPIPRHDTVYWYQQGPGQDPQFLISFYEKMQSDKGSIPDRFSAQQFSDYHSELNMSSLELGDSALYFCASSLVDGTSPHTQYFGPGTRLTVL.

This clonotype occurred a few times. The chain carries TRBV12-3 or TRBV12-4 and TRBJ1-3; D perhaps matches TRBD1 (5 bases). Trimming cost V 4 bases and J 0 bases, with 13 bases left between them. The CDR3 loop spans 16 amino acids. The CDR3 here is CASSSGHTFSGNTIYF. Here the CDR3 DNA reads TGTGCCAGCAGTTCTGGACATACTTTCTCTGGAAACACCATATATTTT.

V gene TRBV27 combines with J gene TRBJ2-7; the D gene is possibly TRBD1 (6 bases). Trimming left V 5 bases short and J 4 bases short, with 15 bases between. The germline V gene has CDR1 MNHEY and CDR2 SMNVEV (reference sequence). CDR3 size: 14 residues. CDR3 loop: CASSQNTGFYEQYF. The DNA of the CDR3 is TGTGCCAGCAGTCAGAACACAGGGTTTTACGAGCAGTACTTC.

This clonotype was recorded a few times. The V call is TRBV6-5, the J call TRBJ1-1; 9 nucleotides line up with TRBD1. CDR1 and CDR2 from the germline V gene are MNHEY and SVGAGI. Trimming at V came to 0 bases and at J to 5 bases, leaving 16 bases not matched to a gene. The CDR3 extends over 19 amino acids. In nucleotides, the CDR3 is TGTGCCAGCAGTTACTCGCGATTTACGACCGACAGGGGGAGGACTGAAGCTTTCTTT. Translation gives CASSYSRFTTDRGRTEAFF.

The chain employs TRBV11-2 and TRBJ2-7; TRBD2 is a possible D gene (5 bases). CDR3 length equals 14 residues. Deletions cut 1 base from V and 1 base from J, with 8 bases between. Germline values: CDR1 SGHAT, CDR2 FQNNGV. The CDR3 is CASSLVSGSYEQYF. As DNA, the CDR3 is TGTGCCAGCAGCTTAGTATCGGGATCCTACGAGCAGTACTTC.

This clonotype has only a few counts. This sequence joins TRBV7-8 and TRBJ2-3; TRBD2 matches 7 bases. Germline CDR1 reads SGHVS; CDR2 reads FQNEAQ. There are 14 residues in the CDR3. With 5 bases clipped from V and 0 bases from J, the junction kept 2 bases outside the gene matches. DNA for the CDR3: TGTGCCAGCAGCCCCGGGGGGAGCACAGATACGCAGTATTTT. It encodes CASSPGGSTDTQYF.